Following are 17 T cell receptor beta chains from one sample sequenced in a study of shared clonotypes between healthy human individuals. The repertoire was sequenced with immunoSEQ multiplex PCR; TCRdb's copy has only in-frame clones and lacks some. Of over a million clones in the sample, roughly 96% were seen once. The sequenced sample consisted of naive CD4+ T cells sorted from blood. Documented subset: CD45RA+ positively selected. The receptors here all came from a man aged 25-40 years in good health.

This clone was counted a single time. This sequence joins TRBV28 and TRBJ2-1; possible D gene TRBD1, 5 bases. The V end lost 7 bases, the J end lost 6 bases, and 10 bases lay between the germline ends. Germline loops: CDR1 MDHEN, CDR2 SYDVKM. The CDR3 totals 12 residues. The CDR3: CASKQVGNEQFF. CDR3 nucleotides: TGTGCCAGCAAACAGGTCGGCAATGAGCAGTTCTTC.

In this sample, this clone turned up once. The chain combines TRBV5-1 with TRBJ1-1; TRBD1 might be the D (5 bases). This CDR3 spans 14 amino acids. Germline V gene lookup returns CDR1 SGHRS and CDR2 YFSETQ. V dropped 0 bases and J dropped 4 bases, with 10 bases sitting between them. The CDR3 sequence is CASSLEGFGTEAFF. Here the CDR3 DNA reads TGCGCCAGCAGCTTGGAGGGGTTCGGCACTGAAGCTTTCTTT. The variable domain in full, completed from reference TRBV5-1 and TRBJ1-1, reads KAGVTQTPRYLIKTRGQQVTLSCSPISGHRSVSWYQQTPGQGLQFLFEYFSETQRNKGNFPGRFSGRQFSNSRSEMNVSTLELGDSALYLCASSLEGFGTEAFFGQGTRLTVV.

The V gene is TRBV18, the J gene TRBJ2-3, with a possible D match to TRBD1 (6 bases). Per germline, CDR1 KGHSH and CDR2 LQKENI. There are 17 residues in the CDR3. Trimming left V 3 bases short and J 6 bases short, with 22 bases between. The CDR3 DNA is TGTGCCAGCTCACCGCCACGGACAGATAATGTCAAGGATACGCAGTATTTT. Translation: CASSPPRTDNVKDTQYF.

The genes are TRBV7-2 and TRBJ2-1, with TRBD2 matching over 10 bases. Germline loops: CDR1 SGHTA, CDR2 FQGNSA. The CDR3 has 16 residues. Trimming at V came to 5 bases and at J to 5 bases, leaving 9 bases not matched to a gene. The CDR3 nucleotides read TGTGCCAGCAGCCCCCCAAGCGGGAGGGCCGACAATGAGCAGTTCTTC. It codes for CASSPPSGRADNEQFF.

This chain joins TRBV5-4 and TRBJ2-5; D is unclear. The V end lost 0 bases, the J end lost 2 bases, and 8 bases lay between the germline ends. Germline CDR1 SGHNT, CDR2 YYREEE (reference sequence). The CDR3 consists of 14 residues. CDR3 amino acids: CASSLDAGQETQYF. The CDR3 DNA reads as TGTGCCAGCAGCTTGGATGCAGGACAAGAGACCCAGTACTTC. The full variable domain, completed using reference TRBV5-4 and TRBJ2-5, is ETGVTQSPTHLIKTRGQQVTLRCSSQSGHNTVSWYQQALGQGPQFIFQYYREEENGRGNFPPRFSGLQFPNYSSELNVNALELDDSALYLCASSLDAGQETQYFGPGTRLLVL.

As DNA, the CDR3 is TGTGCCAGCAGCCAAGAAGCTTTTATGAGCGGGAGAAGATTGAGCAATGAGCAGTTCTTC. This codes for CASSQEAFMSGRRLSNEQFF. V and J are TRBV14 and TRBJ2-1; 8 nucleotides match TRBD2. The CDR3 is 20 residues long. Germline V gene sequence: CDR1 SGHDN, CDR2 FVKESK. J lost 6 bases, V lost 0 bases, and 19 bases had no gene match.

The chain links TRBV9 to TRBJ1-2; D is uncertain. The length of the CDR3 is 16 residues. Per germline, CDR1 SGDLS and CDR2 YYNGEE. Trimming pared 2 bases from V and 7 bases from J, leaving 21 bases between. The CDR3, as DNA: TGTGCCAGCAGCGTTATACCTTCCAGAGAGGCTATTGGCTACACCTTC. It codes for CASSVIPSREAIGYTF.

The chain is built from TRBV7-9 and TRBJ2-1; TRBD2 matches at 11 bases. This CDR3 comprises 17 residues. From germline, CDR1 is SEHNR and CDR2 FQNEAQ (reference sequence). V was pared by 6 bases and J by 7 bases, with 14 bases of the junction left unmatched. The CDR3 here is CASSYTVAGGPGNEQFF. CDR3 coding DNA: TGTGCCAGCAGTTACACCGTAGCGGGAGGGCCGGGGAATGAGCAGTTCTTC.

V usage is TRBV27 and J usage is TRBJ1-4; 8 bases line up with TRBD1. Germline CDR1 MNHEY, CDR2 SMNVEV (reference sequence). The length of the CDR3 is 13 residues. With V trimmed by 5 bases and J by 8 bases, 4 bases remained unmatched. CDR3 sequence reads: CASSGQGQEKLFF. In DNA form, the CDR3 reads TGTGCCAGCAGTGGACAGGGACAGGAAAAACTGTTTTTT.

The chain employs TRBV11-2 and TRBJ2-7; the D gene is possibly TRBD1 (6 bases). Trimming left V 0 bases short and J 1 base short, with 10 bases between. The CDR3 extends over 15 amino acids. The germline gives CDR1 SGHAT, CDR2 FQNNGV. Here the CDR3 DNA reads TGTGCCAGCAGCTTAGATTCAACAGGGTCCTACGAGCAGTACTTC. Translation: CASSLDSTGSYEQYF.

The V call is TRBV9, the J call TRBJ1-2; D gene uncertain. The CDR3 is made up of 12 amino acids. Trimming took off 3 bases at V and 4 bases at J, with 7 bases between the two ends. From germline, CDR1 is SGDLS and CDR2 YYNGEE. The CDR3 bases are TGTGCCAGCAGCGCCGCTGGCTATGGCTACACCTTC. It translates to CASSAAGYGYTF. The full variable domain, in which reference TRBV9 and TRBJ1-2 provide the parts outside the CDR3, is DSGVTQTPKHLITATGQRVTLRCSPRSGDLSVYWYQQSLDQGLQFLIQYYNGEERAKGNILERFSAQQFPDLHSELNLSSLELGDSALYFCASSAAGYGYTFGSGTRLTVV.

This chain's CDR3 is CASSTQMAGELFF. The CDR3 bases are TGTGCCAGCAGCACCCAGATGGCCGGGGAGCTGTTTTTT. This chain joins TRBV7-2 and TRBJ2-2; D is unresolved. V dropped 5 bases and J dropped 6 bases, with 10 bases sitting between them. The germline CDR1 and CDR2 sequences are SGHTA and FQGNSA. CDR3 size: 13 residues.

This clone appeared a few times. The CDR3 here is CASRNRANTGELFF. In DNA form, the CDR3 reads TGTGCCAGTAGAAACAGGGCGAACACCGGGGAGCTGTTTTTT. The rearrangement links TRBV19 to TRBJ2-2, with D possibly TRBD1 on 6 matching bases. The CDR3 runs 14 residues. V was trimmed by 6 bases and J by 0 bases, leaving 8 bases between them. Germline-derived CDR1 and CDR2 are LNHDA and SQIVND (reference sequence).

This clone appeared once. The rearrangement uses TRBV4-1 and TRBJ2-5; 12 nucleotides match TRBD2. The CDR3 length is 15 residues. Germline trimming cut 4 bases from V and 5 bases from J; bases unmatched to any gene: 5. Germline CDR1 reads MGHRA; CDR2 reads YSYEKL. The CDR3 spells CASSLLAGGYETQYF. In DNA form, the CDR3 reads TGCGCCAGCAGCCTCCTAGCGGGAGGGTATGAGACCCAGTACTTC.

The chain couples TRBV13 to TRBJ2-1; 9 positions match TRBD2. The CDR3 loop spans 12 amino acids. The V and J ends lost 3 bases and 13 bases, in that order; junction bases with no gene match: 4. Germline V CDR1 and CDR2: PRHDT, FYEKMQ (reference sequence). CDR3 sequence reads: CASSFLAGRQFF. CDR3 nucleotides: TGTGCCAGCAGCTTTCTAGCGGGAAGACAGTTCTTC. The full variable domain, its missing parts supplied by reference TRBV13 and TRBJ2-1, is AAGVIQSPRHLIKEKRETATLKCYPIPRHDTVYWYQQGPGQDPQFLISFYEKMQSDKGSIPDRFSAQQFSDYHSELNMSSLELGDSALYFCASSFLAGRQFFGPGTRLTVL.

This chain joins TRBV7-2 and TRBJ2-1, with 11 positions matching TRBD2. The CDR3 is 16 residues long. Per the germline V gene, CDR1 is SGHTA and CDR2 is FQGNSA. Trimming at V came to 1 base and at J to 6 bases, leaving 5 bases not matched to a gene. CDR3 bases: TGTGCCAGCAGCTTAGTGGGGACTAGCGGTCCCAATGAGCAGTTCTTC. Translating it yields CASSLVGTSGPNEQFF.

CDR3 sequence (DNA): TGTGCCAGCAGCTTAGACCGGGCCGCAGATACGCAGTATTTT. It encodes CASSLDRAADTQYF. V usage is TRBV11-3 and J usage is TRBJ2-3; D is unclear. CDR1 is SGHNT, CDR2 YENEEA, per germline. The CDR3 runs 14 residues. Deletions cut 0 bases from V and 4 bases from J, with 8 bases between. The full variable domain, with the rest looked up from reference TRBV11-3 and TRBJ2-3, is EAGVVQSPRYKIIEKKQPVAFWCNPISGHNTLYWYLQNLGQGPELLIRYENEEAVDDSQLPKDRFSAERLKGVDSTLKIQPAELGDSAVYLCASSLDRAADTQYFGPGTRLTVL.